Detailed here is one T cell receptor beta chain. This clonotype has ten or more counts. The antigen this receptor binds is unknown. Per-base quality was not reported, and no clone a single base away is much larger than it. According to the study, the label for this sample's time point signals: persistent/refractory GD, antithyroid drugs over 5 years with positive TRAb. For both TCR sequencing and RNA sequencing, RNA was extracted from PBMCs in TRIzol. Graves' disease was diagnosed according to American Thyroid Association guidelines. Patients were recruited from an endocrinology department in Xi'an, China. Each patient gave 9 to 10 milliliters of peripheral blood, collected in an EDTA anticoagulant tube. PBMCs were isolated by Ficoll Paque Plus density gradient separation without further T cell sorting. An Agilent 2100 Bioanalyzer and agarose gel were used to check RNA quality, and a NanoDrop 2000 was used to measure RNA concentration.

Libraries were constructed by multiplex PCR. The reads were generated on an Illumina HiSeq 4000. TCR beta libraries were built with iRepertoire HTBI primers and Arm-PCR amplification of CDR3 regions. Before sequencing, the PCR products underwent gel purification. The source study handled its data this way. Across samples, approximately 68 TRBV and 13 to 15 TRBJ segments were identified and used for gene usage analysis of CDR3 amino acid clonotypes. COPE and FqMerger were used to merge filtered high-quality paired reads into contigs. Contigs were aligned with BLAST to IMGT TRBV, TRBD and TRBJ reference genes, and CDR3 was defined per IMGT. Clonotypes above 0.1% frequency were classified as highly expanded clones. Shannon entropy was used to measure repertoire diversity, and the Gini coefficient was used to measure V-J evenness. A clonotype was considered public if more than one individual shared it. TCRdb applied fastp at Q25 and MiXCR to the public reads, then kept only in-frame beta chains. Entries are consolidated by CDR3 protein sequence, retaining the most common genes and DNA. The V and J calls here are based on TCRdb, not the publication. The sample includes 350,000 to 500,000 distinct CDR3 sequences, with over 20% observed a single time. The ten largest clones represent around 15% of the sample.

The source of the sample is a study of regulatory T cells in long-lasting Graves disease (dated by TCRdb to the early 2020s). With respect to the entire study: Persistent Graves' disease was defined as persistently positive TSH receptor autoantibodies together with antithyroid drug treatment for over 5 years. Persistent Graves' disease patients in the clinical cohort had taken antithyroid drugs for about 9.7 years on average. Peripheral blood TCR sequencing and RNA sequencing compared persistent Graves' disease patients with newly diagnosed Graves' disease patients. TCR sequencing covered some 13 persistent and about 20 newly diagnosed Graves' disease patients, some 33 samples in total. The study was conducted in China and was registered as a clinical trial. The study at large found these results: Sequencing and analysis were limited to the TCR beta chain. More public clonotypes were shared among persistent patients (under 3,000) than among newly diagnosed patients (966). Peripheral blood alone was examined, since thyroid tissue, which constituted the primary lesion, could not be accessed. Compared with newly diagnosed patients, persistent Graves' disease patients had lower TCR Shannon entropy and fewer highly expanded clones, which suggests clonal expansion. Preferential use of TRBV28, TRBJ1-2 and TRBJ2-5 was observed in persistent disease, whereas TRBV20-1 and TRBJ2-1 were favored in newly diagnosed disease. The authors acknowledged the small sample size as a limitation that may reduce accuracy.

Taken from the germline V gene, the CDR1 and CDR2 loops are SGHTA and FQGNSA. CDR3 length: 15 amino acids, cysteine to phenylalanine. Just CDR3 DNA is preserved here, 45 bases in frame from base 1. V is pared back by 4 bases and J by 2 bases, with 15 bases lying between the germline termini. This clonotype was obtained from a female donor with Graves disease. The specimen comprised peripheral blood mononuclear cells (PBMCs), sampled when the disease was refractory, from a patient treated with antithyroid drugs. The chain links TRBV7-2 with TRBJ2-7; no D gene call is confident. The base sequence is TGTGCCAGCAGCTCCGCCTCCGGGCTAACCTACGAGCAGTACTTC. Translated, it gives CASSSASGLTYEQYF.